These 3 T cell receptor beta chains were all obtained from the same sample, sequenced in a study of cytomegalovirus exposure and HLA in healthy donors. PCR involved 60 Vbeta and 13 Jbeta primers. TCRdb keeps only in-frame clones here, not all; method: immunoSEQ multiplex PCR. The table has roughly 54,000 clones, 82% seen once. Sample: PBMCs. The source is a man aged 45-65 years in good health and CMV-seronegative.

The rearrangement links TRBV7-8 to TRBJ1-2, with a weak D call TRBD1 (6 bases). The germline CDR1 and CDR2 sequences are SGHVS and FQNEAQ. V was shortened by 6 bases and J by 3 bases, with 11 bases between the two germline ends. The CDR3 sequence is 13 residues long. CDR3 loop: CASRLTGDYGYTF. CDR3 nucleotides: TGTGCCAGCAGACTGACAGGCGACTATGGCTACACCTTC.

The chain has TRBV9 and TRBJ2-2; D is unclear. This CDR3 is built from 14 residues. V shed 0 bases and J shed 3 bases, with 6 bases lying between them. From germline, CDR1 is SGDLS and CDR2 YYNGEE. The CDR3 protein is CASSVVIDTGELFF. In DNA, the CDR3 is TGTGCCAGCAGCGTAGTAATAGACACCGGGGAGCTGTTTTTT.

The gene calls are TRBV30 and TRBJ2-1; 10 nucleotides agree with TRBD2. Trimming removed 4 bases from V and 6 bases from J; junction bases left unmatched: 21. Germline V gene lookup returns CDR1 GTSNPN and CDR2 SVGIG (reference sequence). The CDR3 is 19 amino acids. CDR3 bases: TGTGCCTGGACCCCGGGACAGAAAACCTGGACTAGCGGATCCAATGAGCAGTTCTTC. Its protein is CAWTPGQKTWTSGSNEQFF.